This T cell receptor (beta chain) was profiled in a study of OX40 agonist ivuxolimab in advanced cancers. V was pared by 1 base and J by 0 bases, with 7 bases of the junction left unmatched. The germline CDR1 and CDR2 sequences are MDHEN and SYDVKM. The CDR3 runs to 17 residues. Assay used: immunoSEQ multiplex PCR; TCRdb lists only in-frame clones, some missing. The sample records under 25,000 clones, 70% to 80% being singletons. Here the sequenced sample was CD4+ or CD8+ T cells sorted from blood, taken in a trial of the OX40 agonist ivuxolimab. The rearrangement uses TRBV28 and TRBJ2-5; 8 positions match TRBD2. The sequence was collected from an adult with an advanced solid tumor such as melanoma, head and neck, liver or kidney cancer. CDR3 amino acids: CASSLSYGGDYQETQYF. As DNA, the CDR3 is TGTGCCAGCAGTTTATCTTACGGGGGGGACTACCAAGAGACCCAGTACTTC.